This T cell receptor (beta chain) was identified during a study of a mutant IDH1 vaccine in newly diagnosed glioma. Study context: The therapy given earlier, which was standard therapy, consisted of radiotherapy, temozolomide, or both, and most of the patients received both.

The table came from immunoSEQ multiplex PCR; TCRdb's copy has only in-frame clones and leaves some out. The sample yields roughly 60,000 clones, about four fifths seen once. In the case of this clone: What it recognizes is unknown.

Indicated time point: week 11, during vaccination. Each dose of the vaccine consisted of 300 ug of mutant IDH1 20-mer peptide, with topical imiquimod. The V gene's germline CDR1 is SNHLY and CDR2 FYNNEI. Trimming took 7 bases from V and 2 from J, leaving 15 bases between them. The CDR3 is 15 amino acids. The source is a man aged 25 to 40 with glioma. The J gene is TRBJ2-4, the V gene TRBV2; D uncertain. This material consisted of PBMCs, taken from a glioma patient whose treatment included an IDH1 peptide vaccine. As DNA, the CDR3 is TGTGCCAGCATTGTGAGTTGGGGTTCCAAAAACATTCAGTACTTC. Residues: CASIVSWGSKNIQYF.